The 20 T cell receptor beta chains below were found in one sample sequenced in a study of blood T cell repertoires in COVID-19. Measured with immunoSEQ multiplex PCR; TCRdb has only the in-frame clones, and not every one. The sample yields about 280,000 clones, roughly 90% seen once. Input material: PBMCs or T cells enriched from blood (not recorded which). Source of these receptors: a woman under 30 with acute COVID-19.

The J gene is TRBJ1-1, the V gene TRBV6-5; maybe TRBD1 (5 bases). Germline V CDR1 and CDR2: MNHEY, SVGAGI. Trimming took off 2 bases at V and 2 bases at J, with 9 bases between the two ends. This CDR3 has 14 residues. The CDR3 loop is CASSYLGGNTEAFF. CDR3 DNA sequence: TGTGCCAGCAGTTACCTGGGGGGTAACACTGAAGCTTTCTTT.

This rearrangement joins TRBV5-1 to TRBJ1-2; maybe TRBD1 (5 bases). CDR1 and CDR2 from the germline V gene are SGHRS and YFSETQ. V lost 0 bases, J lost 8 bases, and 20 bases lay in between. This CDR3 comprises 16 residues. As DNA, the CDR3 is TGCGCCAGCAGCTTGGGGCTGGGGAGGGGTTCTAACGGCTACACCTTC. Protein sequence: CASSLGLGRGSNGYTF.

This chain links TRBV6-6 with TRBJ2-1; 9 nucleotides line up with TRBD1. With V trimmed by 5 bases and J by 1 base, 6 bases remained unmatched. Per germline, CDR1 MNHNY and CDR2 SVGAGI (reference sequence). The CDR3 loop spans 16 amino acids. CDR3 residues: CASSPTDRGSYNEQFF. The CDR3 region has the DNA TGTGCCAGCAGTCCCACAGACAGGGGGTCCTACAATGAGCAGTTCTTC.

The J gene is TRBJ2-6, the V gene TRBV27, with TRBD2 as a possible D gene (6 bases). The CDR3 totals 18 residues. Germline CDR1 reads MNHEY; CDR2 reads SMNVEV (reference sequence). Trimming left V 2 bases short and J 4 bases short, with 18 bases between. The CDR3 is CASSLRRTGDGGANVLTF. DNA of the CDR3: TGTGCCAGCAGTTTAAGGCGGACGGGAGATGGAGGGGCCAACGTCCTGACTTTC. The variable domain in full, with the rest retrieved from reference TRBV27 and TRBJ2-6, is EAQVTQNPRYLITVTGKKLTVTCSQNMNHEYMSWYRQDPGLGLRQIYYSMNVEVTDKGDVPEGYKVSRKEKRNFPLILESPSPNQTSLYFCASSLRRTGDGGANVLTFGAGSRLTVL.

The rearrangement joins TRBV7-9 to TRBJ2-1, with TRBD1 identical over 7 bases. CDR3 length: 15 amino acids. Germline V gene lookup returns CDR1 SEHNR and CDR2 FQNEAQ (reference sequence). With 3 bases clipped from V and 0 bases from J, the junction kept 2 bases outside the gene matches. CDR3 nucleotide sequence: TGTGCCAGCAGCTTTGACAGGGACTCCTACAATGAGCAGTTCTTC. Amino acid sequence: CASSFDRDSYNEQFF.

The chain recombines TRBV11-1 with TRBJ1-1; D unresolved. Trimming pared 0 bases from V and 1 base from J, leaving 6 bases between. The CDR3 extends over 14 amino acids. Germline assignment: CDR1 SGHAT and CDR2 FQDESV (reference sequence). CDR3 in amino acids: CASSLAVGNTEAFF. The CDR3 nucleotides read TGTGCCAGCAGCTTAGCGGTCGGGAACACTGAAGCTTTCTTT.

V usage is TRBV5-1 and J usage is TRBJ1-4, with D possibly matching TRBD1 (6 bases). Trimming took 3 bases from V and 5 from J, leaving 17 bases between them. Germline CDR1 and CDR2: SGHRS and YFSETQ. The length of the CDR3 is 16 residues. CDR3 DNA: TGCGCCAGCAGCTATGCGACAGGAACGAAAAATGAAAAACTGTTTTTT. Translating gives CASSYATGTKNEKLFF.

The CDR3 reads CASSPMGIEQFF. The DNA for the CDR3 is TGTGCCAGCTCACCGATGGGCATTGAGCAGTTCTTC. V and J are TRBV18 and TRBJ2-1; no clear D. Per germline, CDR1 KGHSH and CDR2 LQKENI. Trimming removed 3 bases at V and 9 bases at J, with 9 bases between. There are 12 residues in the CDR3.

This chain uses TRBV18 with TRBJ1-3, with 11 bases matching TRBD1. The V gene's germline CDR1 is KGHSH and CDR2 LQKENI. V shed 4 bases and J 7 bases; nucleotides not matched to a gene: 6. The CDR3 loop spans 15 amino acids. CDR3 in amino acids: CASSLRTGGTNTIYF. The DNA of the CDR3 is TGTGCCAGCTCACTACGGACAGGGGGCACGAACACCATATATTTT.

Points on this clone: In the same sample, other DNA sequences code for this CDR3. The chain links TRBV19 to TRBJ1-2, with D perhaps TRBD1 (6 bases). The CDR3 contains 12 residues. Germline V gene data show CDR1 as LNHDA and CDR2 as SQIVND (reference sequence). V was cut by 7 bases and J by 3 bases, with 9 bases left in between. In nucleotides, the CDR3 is TGTGCCAGTAAGCAGGGGCACTATGGCTACACCTTC. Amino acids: CASKQGHYGYTF.

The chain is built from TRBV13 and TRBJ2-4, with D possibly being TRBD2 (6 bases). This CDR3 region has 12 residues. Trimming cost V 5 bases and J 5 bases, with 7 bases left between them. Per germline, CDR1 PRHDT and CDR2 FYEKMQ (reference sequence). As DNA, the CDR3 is TGTGCCAGCAGCGGCGGGGAAAACATTCAGTACTTC. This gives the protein CASSGGENIQYF. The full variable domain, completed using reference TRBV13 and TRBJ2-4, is AAGVIQSPRHLIKEKRETATLKCYPIPRHDTVYWYQQGPGQDPQFLISFYEKMQSDKGSIPDRFSAQQFSDYHSELNMSSLELGDSALYFCASSGGENIQYFGAGTRLSVL.

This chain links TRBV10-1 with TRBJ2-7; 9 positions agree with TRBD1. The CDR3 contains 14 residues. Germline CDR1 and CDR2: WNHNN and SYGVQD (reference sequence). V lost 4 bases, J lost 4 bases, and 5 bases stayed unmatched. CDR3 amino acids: CASSGDRVPYEQYF. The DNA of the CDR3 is TGCGCCAGCAGTGGGGACAGGGTGCCGTACGAGCAGTACTTC.

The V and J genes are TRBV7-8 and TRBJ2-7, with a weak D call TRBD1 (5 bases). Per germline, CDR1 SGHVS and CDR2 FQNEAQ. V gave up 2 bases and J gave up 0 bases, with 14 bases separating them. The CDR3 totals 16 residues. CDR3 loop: CASSLRAGMGSYEQYF. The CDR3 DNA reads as TGTGCCAGCAGCTTACGTGCAGGGATGGGCTCCTACGAGCAGTACTTC.

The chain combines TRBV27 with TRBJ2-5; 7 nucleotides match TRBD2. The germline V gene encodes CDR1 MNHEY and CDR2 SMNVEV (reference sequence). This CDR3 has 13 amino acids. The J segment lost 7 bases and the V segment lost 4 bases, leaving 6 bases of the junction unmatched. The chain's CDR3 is CASSSAGVGTQYF. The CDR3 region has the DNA TGTGCCAGCAGTTCCGCGGGAGTGGGGACCCAGTACTTC.

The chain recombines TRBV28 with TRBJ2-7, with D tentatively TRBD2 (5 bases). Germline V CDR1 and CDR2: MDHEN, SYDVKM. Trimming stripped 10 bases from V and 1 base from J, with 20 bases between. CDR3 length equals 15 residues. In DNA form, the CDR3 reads TGTGCCATCCGGCGCGGGTCCATTGAGTCCTACGAGCAGTACTTC. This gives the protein CAIRRGSIESYEQYF.

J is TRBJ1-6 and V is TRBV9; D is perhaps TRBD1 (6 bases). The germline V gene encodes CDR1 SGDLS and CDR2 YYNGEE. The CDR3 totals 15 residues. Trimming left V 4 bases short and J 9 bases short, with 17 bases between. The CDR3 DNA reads TGTGCCAGCAGCCCCGCCGGGACACCGGGTTCACCCCTCCACTTT. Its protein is CASSPAGTPGSPLHF.

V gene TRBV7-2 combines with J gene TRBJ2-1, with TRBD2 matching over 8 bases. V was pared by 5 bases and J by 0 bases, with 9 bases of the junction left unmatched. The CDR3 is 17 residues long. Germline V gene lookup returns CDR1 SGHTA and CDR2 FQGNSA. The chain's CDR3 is CASSTESGTSSYNEQFF. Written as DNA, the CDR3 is TGTGCCAGCAGCACCGAGTCCGGGACTAGCTCCTACAATGAGCAGTTCTTC.

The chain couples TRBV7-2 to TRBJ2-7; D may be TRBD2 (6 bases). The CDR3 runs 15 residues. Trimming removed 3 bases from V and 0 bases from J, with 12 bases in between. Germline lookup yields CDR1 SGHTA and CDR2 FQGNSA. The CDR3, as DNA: TGTGCCAGCAGCTTTTCGGCGGGACCCTCCTACGAGCAGTACTTC. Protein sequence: CASSFSAGPSYEQYF. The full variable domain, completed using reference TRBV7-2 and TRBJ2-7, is GAGVSQSPSNKVTEKGKDVELRCDPISGHTALYWYRQSLGQGLEFLIYFQGNSAPDKSGLPSDRFSAERTGGSVSTLTIQRTQQEDSAVYLCASSFSAGPSYEQYFGPGTRLTVT.

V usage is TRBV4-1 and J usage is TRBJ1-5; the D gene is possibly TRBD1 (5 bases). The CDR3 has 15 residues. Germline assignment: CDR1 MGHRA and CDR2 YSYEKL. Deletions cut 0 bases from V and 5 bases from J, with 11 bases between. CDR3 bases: TGCGCCAGCAGCCAAGACAGGGTTGGATATCAGCCCCAGCATTTT. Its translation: CASSQDRVGYQPQHF.

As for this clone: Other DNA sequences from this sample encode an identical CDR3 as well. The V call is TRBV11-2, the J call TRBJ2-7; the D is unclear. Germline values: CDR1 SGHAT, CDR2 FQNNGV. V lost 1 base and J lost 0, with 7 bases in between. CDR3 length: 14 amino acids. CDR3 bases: TGTGCCAGCAGCTTAGGAGGAAGCTCCTACGAGCAGTACTTC. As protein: CASSLGGSSYEQYF.